This is a list of T cell receptor beta chains from one sample in a study of patients and donors after allogeneic stem cell transplantation. TCRdb reprocessed the RT-PCR reads via MiXCR and lists one record per CDR3 protein. This table holds approximately 210,000 distinct CDR3 sequences, about 40% found once. The sample comprised blood, either unsorted or a sorted T cell fraction (not recorded which). Receptors originate from a human donor who was either an allogeneic HSCT recipient or a stem cell or donor lymphocyte infusion donor (not recorded which). It is not recorded whose cells these are; they may come from a transplant donor. CDR3s include the opening cysteine and the closing phenylalanine or tryptophan. D genes are given only for firm matches. Clone size appears in some rows only: once, few, many, or a class for an expanded clone.

j_gene | abundance | len | v_gene | d_gene | CDR3aa | CDR3nt
TRBJ2-5 | NA | 16 | TRBV14 | NA | CASSQAGARYQETQYF | TGTGCCAGCAGCCAAGCTGGGGCTCGGTACCAAGAGACCCAGTACTTC
TRBJ2-3 | few | 16 | TRBV12-3/TRBV12-4 | NA | CASSLGGVQTTDTQYF | TGTGCCAGCAGTTTAGGGGGAGTACAGACTACAGATACGCAGTATTTT
TRBJ2-6 | NA | 14 | TRBV12-3/TRBV12-4 | NA | CASSRGTGANVLTF | TGTGCCAGCAGTCGGGGGACCGGGGCCAACGTCCTGACTTTC
TRBJ2-7 | NA | 14 | TRBV28 | TRBD2 | CASLPGGLSYEQYF | TGTGCCAGCCTCCCGGGGGGTCTCTCCTACGAGCAGTACTTC
TRBJ2-3 | NA | 9 | TRBV2 | NA | CAISDTQYF | TGTGCCATCTCAGATACGCAGTATTTT
TRBJ1-2 | NA | 15 | TRBV5-1 | TRBD1 | CASSLAGQGAYGYTF | TGCGCCAGCAGCTTGGCCGGGCAGGGGGCCTATGGCTACACCTTC
TRBJ2-7 | few | 14 | TRBV6-2/TRBV6-3 | NA | CASRRPVGLYEQYF | TGTGCCAGCAGACGCCCCGTCGGACTCTACGAGCAGTACTTC
TRBJ2-3 | many | 14 | TRBV2 | NA | CASSESRLADTQYF | TGTGCCAGCAGTGAGTCGCGATTAGCAGATACGCAGTATTTT
TRBJ1-2 | few | 12 | TRBV29-1 | NA | CSVERQSYGYTF | TGCAGCGTTGAAAGACAGTCCTATGGCTACACCTTC
TRBJ2-1 | NA | 16 | TRBV3-1 | TRBD2 | CASSQAPGLAGDEQFF | TGTGCCAGCAGCCAAGCCCCGGGACTAGCGGGAGATGAGCAGTTCTTC
TRBJ1-2 | few | 12 | TRBV29-1 | NA | CSVGVGSYGYTF | TGCAGCGTTGGCGTGGGTAGCTATGGCTACACCTTC
TRBJ2-7 | NA | 13 | TRBV5-1 | NA | CASSLANDYEQYF | TGCGCCAGCAGCTTGGCAAATGATTACGAGCAGTACTTC
TRBJ1-3 | NA | 15 | TRBV7-8 | NA | CASSFVVGGGNTIYF | TGTGCCAGCAGCTTCGTTGTTGGGGGTGGAAACACCATATATTTT
TRBJ2-7 | NA | 15 | TRBV4-3 | TRBD1 | CASSQGTGPSYEQYF | TGCGCCAGCAGCCAGGGGACAGGGCCATCCTACGAGCAGTACTTC
TRBJ1-2 | NA | 16 | TRBV2 | NA | CASSEMGASLSHGYTF | TGTGCCAGCAGTGAAATGGGTGCCAGCCTGTCCCATGGCTACACCTTC
TRBJ1-4 | few | 14 | TRBV28 | NA | CASSIRIKNEKLFF | TGTGCCAGCAGTATCAGGATTAAGAATGAAAAACTGTTTTTT
TRBJ2-1 | NA | 15 | TRBV9 | TRBD2 | CASSVGAGGPDEQFF | TGTGCCAGCAGCGTCGGAGCGGGAGGGCCGGATGAGCAGTTCTTC
TRBJ2-7 | NA | 13 | TRBV20-1 | TRBD2 | CSARSGKAYEQYF | TGCAGTGCTAGGAGCGGGAAGGCCTACGAGCAGTACTTC
TRBJ2-7 | NA | 11 | TRBV12-3/TRBV12-4 | NA | CASSFNTEQYF | TGTGCCAGCAGTTTCAATACCGAGCAGTACTTC
TRBJ2-1 | NA | 12 | TRBV30 | NA | CAWSGRFNEQFF | TGTGCCTGGAGTGGGCGGTTCAATGAGCAGTTCTTC
TRBJ1-5 | NA | 12 | TRBV28 | NA | CASSFSYQPQHF | TGTGCCAGCAGTTTCTCTTATCAGCCCCAGCATTTT
TRBJ1-6 | NA | 15 | TRBV6-5 | NA | CATQPGVSYNSPLHF | TGTGCCACCCAACCGGGGGTCTCCTATAATTCACCCCTCCACTTT
TRBJ2-3 | NA | 12 | TRBV7-3 | NA | CASSGRGDTQYF | TGTGCCAGCAGCGGTAGAGGGGATACGCAGTATTTT
TRBJ1-2 | NA | 15 | TRBV3-1 | NA | CASSQEPLFNYGYTF | TGTGCCAGCAGCCAAGAGCCCCTATTCAACTATGGCTACACCTTC
TRBJ2-3 | NA | 13 | TRBV28 | NA | CASSLGPEQGQYF | TGTGCCAGCAGTTTGGGCCCGGAGCAAGGGCAGTATTTT
TRBJ2-5 | NA | 15 | TRBV7-6 | NA | CASSPEGPDQETQYF | TGTGCCAGCAGCCCGGAAGGACCTGACCAAGAGACCCAGTACTTC
TRBJ2-2 | few | 15 | TRBV12-3/TRBV12-4 | NA | CASSLVPGNTGELFF | TGTGCCAGCAGTTTAGTTCCAGGGAACACCGGGGAGCTGTTTTTT